What follows are 26 T cell receptor beta chains derived from one specimen sequenced in a study of blood T cell repertoires in COVID-19. TCRdb keeps only in-frame clones here, not all; method: immunoSEQ multiplex PCR. The sample has approximately 400,000 clones, 80% to 85% seen once. The sample comprised PBMCs or T cells enriched from blood (not recorded which). All receptors derive from a woman between 45 and 65 years old who had recovered from COVID-19.

A note on this clone: Other DNA sequences of this sample code for an identical CDR3. The rearrangement joins TRBV6-1 to TRBJ1-2; a possible D gene is TRBD1 (5 bases). V dropped 3 bases and J dropped 5 bases, with 13 bases sitting between them. Germline V lookup: CDR1 MNHNS, CDR2 SASEGT. The CDR3 is 14 residues long. The DNA of the CDR3 is TGTGCCAGCAGTGAGGCGGGGCTGGGGTATGGCTACACCTTC. It codes for CASSEAGLGYGYTF.

This sequence joins TRBV18 and TRBJ1-5; D remains ambiguous. Germline V lookup: CDR1 KGHSH, CDR2 LQKENI. Deletions cut 3 bases from V and 6 bases from J, with 15 bases between. The CDR3 totals 15 residues. CDR3 sequence reads: CASSPGEGIGQPQHF. The CDR3 region has the DNA TGTGCCAGCTCACCCGGGGAGGGTATTGGTCAGCCCCAGCATTTT.

This clone has just one count. The rearrangement links TRBV19 to TRBJ1-5; a possible D gene is TRBD1 (6 bases). Germline loops: CDR1 LNHDA, CDR2 SQIVND (reference sequence). Trimming left V 9 bases short and J 1 base short, with 16 bases between. The CDR3 runs to 15 residues. As DNA, the CDR3 is TGTGCCAGCCTAAACAGGGAACGAAGCAATCAGCCCCAGCATTTT. Its protein is CASLNRERSNQPQHF.

CDR3 in amino acids: CASSLGGGGEAFF. The CDR3 nucleotides are TGTGCCAGCAGCTTGGGAGGGGGCGGTGAAGCTTTCTTT. V usage is TRBV5-4 and J usage is TRBJ1-1; TRBD1 matches at 7 bases. The CDR3 has 13 amino acids. CDR1 and CDR2 (germline): SGHNT, YYREEE (reference sequence). V was clipped by 0 bases and J by 7 bases; unmatched bases: 3.

This clone was seen a handful of times. The chain joins TRBV19 to TRBJ1-2; D unresolved. V was trimmed by 2 bases and J by 6 bases, leaving 13 bases between them. The germline gives CDR1 LNHDA, CDR2 SQIVND (reference sequence). This CDR3 has 14 residues. The CDR3, as DNA: TGTGCCAGTAGTATAATATCAGGTTTCGATGGCTACACCTTC. It translates to CASSIISGFDGYTF.

The chain employs TRBV30 and TRBJ2-7; 9 bases match TRBD2. With 3 bases clipped from V and 7 bases from J, the junction kept 13 bases outside the gene matches. The CDR3 covers 15 residues. Germline assignment: CDR1 GTSNPN and CDR2 SVGIG (reference sequence). The CDR3 reads CAWSSQLAGVGEQYF. Written as DNA, the CDR3 is TGTGCCTGGAGCTCCCAATTAGCGGGAGTGGGGGAGCAGTACTTC.

The chain combines TRBV6-2 or TRBV6-3 with TRBJ2-1; TRBD2 agrees at 10 bases. Trimming at V came to 4 bases and at J to 5 bases, leaving 8 bases not matched to a gene. The CDR3 is 16 residues long. Germline loops: CDR1 MNHEY, CDR2 SVGEGT. CDR3 sequence reads: CASSSTGLAAHNEQFF. Written as DNA, the CDR3 is TGTGCCAGCAGTTCGACCGGACTAGCGGCCCACAATGAGCAGTTCTTC.

The chain has TRBV4-1 and TRBJ1-5, with no clear D. Germline values: CDR1 MGHRA, CDR2 YSYEKL. V was trimmed by 3 bases and J by 6 bases, leaving 12 bases between them. This CDR3 region has 14 residues. For the CDR3, the DNA is TGCGCCAGCAGCCAGACGACGGCGGCTCAGCCCCAGCATTTT. This encodes CASSQTTAAQPQHF.

The gene calls are TRBV19 and TRBJ1-2; tentatively, D is TRBD1 (5 bases). Trimming left V 5 bases short and J 0 bases short, with 19 bases between. The germline CDR1 and CDR2 sequences are LNHDA and SQIVND (reference sequence). The length of the CDR3 is 17 residues. As DNA, the CDR3 is TGTGCCAGTAGTCTTAGGGGAAACAGAGACGCTAACTATGGCTACACCTTC. Its protein product is CASSLRGNRDANYGYTF.

The chain has TRBV7-2 and TRBJ1-1, with 7 bases that match TRBD1. CDR1 and CDR2 from the germline V gene are SGHTA and FQGNSA. The trim removed 5 bases at V and 4 bases at J, leaving 7 bases unmatched. The CDR3 is 14 amino acids. The CDR3, as DNA: TGTGCCAGCAGCGCGTTGACAGGGATCACTGAAGCTTTCTTT. Translated, it gives CASSALTGITEAFF.

This clone was seen a handful of times. V and J are TRBV14 and TRBJ1-2; a possible D gene is TRBD1 (5 bases). The length of the CDR3 is 17 residues. The ends were cut back, 0 bases at V and 8 bases at J, with 22 bases in the middle. CDR1 and CDR2 from the germline V gene are SGHDN and FVKESK. The CDR3 sequence is CASSQDPRGTLDRGYTF. CDR3 coding DNA: TGTGCCAGCAGCCAAGATCCTCGGGGGACCCTCGATCGGGGCTACACCTTC.

The V and J genes are TRBV5-4 and TRBJ1-4; tentatively, D is TRBD1 (5 bases). Trimming shortened V by 0 bases and J by 16 bases, and 16 bases separated the two germline ends. The germline gives CDR1 SGHNT, CDR2 YYREEE (reference sequence). This CDR3 is built from 13 residues. For the CDR3, the DNA is TGTGCCAGCAGCTTGGAACCTACAGGTGAGGCGTTTTTT. Encoded protein: CASSLEPTGEAFF.

The chain is built from TRBV6-2 or TRBV6-3 and TRBJ2-2; 7 bases align to TRBD1. Per germline, CDR1 MNHEY and CDR2 SVGEGT. The CDR3 loop spans 14 amino acids. The ends lost 5 bases at V and 5 bases at J; junction bases unmatched: 5. CDR3 in amino acids: CASSTGTATGELFF. The CDR3 DNA reads as TGTGCCAGCAGTACCGGGACAGCGACCGGGGAGCTGTTTTTT.

This sequence joins TRBV29-1 and TRBJ1-2, with D perhaps TRBD1 (6 bases). The CDR3 covers 13 residues. Germline-derived CDR1 and CDR2 are SQVTM and ANQGSEA. Between the trimmed V and J ends, which lost 0 bases and 6 bases, there was a span of 11 bases. CDR3: CSVEDQGRDGYTF. DNA for the CDR3: TGCAGCGTTGAAGATCAGGGGAGGGATGGCTACACCTTC.

This chain uses TRBV11-3 with TRBJ2-3; 8 bases align to TRBD2. Per the germline V gene, CDR1 is SGHNT and CDR2 is YENEEA. The CDR3 loop spans 15 amino acids. V lost 5 bases to trimming and J lost 6 bases; unmatched junction nucleotides: 10. This CDR3 is CASSPDGGALDTQYF. CDR3 bases: TGTGCCAGCAGCCCCGACGGGGGGGCGCTGGATACGCAGTATTTT. Supplemented by reference TRBV11-3 and TRBJ2-3, the full variable domain reads EAGVVQSPRYKIIEKKQPVAFWCNPISGHNTLYWYLQNLGQGPELLIRYENEEAVDDSQLPKDRFSAERLKGVDSTLKIQPAELGDSAVYLCASSPDGGALDTQYFGPGTRLTVL.

The CDR3 protein is CARTRGANYGYTF. Written as DNA, the CDR3 is TGTGCCAGAACCAGGGGAGCTAACTATGGCTACACCTTC. This chain links TRBV2 with TRBJ1-2, with TRBD1 as a possible D gene (6 bases). This CDR3 region has 13 residues. Trimming removed 9 bases from V and 0 bases from J, with 11 bases in between. The germline CDR1 and CDR2 sequences are SNHLY and FYNNEI.

The chain is built from TRBV30 and TRBJ1-1; a possible D gene is TRBD1 (5 bases). The germline gives CDR1 GTSNPN, CDR2 SVGIG (reference sequence). Trimming took 4 bases from V and 4 from J, leaving 10 bases between them. This CDR3 is 12 amino acids long. CDR3 residues: CAWMARGTEAFF. The DNA for the CDR3 is TGTGCCTGGATGGCTAGGGGCACTGAAGCTTTCTTT.

CDR3 residues: CASSGDSNEQYF. The CDR3 DNA is TGTGCCAGCAGCGGCGACAGCAACGAGCAGTACTTC. This chain links TRBV7-6 with TRBJ2-7; D might be TRBD1 (5 bases). This CDR3 is 12 amino acids long. V lost 5 bases, J lost 5 bases, and 10 bases lay in between. Germline CDR1 SGHVS, CDR2 FNYEAQ.

The genes are TRBV5-1 and TRBJ1-2; tentative D call: TRBD1 (6 bases). Deletions cut 6 bases from V and 3 bases from J, with 15 bases between. Germline V gene sequence: CDR1 SGHRS, CDR2 YFSETQ. The CDR3 sequence is 14 residues long. In DNA form, the CDR3 reads TGCGCCAGCACCCCGGGGGGACAAGACTATGGCTACACCTTC. Its translation: CASTPGGQDYGYTF.

This chain uses TRBV4-3 with TRBJ1-2; the D is unclear. Trimming took off 1 base at V and 5 bases at J, with 23 bases between the two ends. From germline, CDR1 is LGHNA and CDR2 YSLEER. This CDR3 comprises 18 residues. The CDR3 DNA follows: TGCGCCAGCAGCCAAGTTGGGTCGGGGTTGCCGGGGATGTATGGCTACACCTTC. This encodes CASSQVGSGLPGMYGYTF.

The chain has TRBV7-3 and TRBJ1-6; D is uncertain. The germline V and J ends were trimmed by 5 bases and 7 bases, with 12 bases remaining between them. Germline V gene sequence: CDR1 SGHTA, CDR2 FQGTGA. The length of the CDR3 is 14 residues. CDR3 protein: CASSLGVGNSPLHF. The CDR3 DNA follows: TGTGCCAGCAGCCTGGGAGTTGGGAATTCACCCCTCCACTTT.

J is TRBJ2-5 and V is TRBV11-2, with 9 bases lining up with TRBD2. Trimming took 5 bases from V and 6 from J; bases not matched to a gene: 10. The CDR3 consists of 15 residues. CDR1 and CDR2 from the germline V gene are SGHAT and FQNNGV. The CDR3 protein is CASSPNGSGRQTQYF. In DNA form, the CDR3 reads TGTGCCAGCAGCCCCAACGGGAGCGGGAGGCAGACCCAGTACTTC.

The CDR3: CASSPQQGANEQYF. In DNA, the CDR3 is TGTGCCAGCTCACCCCAACAGGGGGCCAACGAGCAGTACTTC. The genes are TRBV18 and TRBJ2-7; TRBD1 aligns across 9 bases. Trimming took 3 bases from V and 5 from J; bases not matched to a gene: 5. The CDR3 is made up of 14 amino acids. Per the germline V gene, CDR1 is KGHSH and CDR2 is LQKENI.

This chain joins TRBV5-1 and TRBJ2-2, with a possible D match to TRBD2 (5 bases). The CDR3 extends over 15 amino acids. V shed 2 bases and J shed 1 base, with 9 bases lying between them. Germline V gives CDR1 SGHRS, CDR2 YFSETQ. The CDR3 loop reads CASSFGAGNTGELFF. The CDR3 DNA reads TGCGCCAGCAGCTTCGGTGCGGGGAACACCGGGGAGCTGTTTTTT.

This clone was seen only a few times. The chain is built from TRBV30 and TRBJ2-3; D uncertain. Germline loops: CDR1 GTSNPN, CDR2 SVGIG (reference sequence). The CDR3 is 12 amino acids. V was cut by 3 bases and J by 5 bases, with 9 bases left in between. In DNA form, the CDR3 reads TGTGCCTGGAGGAATCTGAGAGATACGCAGTATTTT. Translated, it gives CAWRNLRDTQYF.

J is TRBJ2-1 and V is TRBV7-2; 15 nucleotides line up with TRBD2. The V gene's germline CDR1 is SGHTA and CDR2 FQGNSA. The CDR3 spans 18 residues. V gave up 5 bases and J gave up 3 bases; unmatched junction bases: 8. As DNA, the CDR3 is TGTGCCAGCAGCGAGGGACTAGCGGGAGGAGGATACTACAATGAGCAGTTCTTC. Residues: CASSEGLAGGGYYNEQFF. The variable domain in full, completed from reference TRBV7-2 and TRBJ2-1, reads GAGVSQSPSNKVTEKGKDVELRCDPISGHTALYWYRQSLGQGLEFLIYFQGNSAPDKSGLPSDRFSAERTGGSVSTLTIQRTQQEDSAVYLCASSEGLAGGGYYNEQFFGPGTRLTVL.